A single sample is the source of the 18 T cell receptor beta chains below, sequenced in a study of chemoradiotherapy in HPV16-positive cancers. Clones were sequenced by immunoSEQ multiplex PCR, and TCRdb holds only the in-frame ones, with some missing. This table has 17,000 or so clones, 65% to 80% appearing once. Specimen: tumor tissue, collected from a patient who underwent chemoradiotherapy. The receptors derive from a human donor with HPV-associated anogenital cancer.

CDR3 residues: CASSPQGAGMETQYF. CDR3 bases: TGTGCCAGCAGCCCCCAGGGGGCAGGGATGGAGACCCAGTACTTC. The genes are TRBV7-3 and TRBJ2-5; 8 bases map to TRBD1. V was clipped by 5 bases and J by 5 bases; unmatched bases: 10. Germline CDR1 SGHTA, CDR2 FQGTGA. This CDR3 contains 15 residues.

The rearrangement links TRBV7-9 to TRBJ1-2; no definite D call. CDR1 SEHNR and CDR2 FQNEAQ come from the germline V gene (reference sequence). The CDR3 loop spans 13 amino acids. Trimming took 5 bases from V and 6 from J, leaving 13 bases between them. This chain's CDR3 is CASSQAVYNGYTF. CDR3 nucleotide sequence: TGTGCCAGCAGCCAGGCAGTTTATAATGGCTACACCTTC.

This clone was found a few times. The J gene is TRBJ1-4, the V gene TRBV7-6, with D perhaps matching TRBD1 (6 bases). Trimming took 1 base from V and 7 from J, leaving 13 bases between them. The germline V gene encodes CDR1 SGHVS and CDR2 FNYEAQ. This CDR3 has 15 amino acids. CDR3 sequence: CASSLGDNAGEKLFF. The DNA for the CDR3 is TGTGCCAGCAGCTTAGGGGACAACGCGGGTGAAAAACTGTTTTTT.

This clone is termed medium-sized. This rearrangement joins TRBV10-3 to TRBJ2-7, with 10 bases lining up with TRBD2. The CDR3 is made up of 17 amino acids. V lost 3 bases, J lost 5 bases, and 13 bases stayed unmatched. Germline CDR1 reads ENHRY; CDR2 reads SYGVKD. In DNA, the CDR3 is TGTGCCATCAGTGACCGTTCTCCTAGCGGGAGCTATGACGAGCAGTACTTC. Translated: CAISDRSPSGSYDEQYF.

The chain joins TRBV6-1 to TRBJ1-5; the D is unclear. Germline lookup yields CDR1 MNHNS and CDR2 SASEGT. The CDR3 length is 14 residues. V lost 3 bases to trimming and J lost 5 bases, with 11 bases between them. CDR3 sequence (DNA): TGTGCCAGCAGTGATGGCGGGGAGCATCAGCCCCAGCATTTT. Residues: CASSDGGEHQPQHF.

This clone was observed once. This chain links TRBV5-1 with TRBJ1-2; no clear D gene. Trimming removed 0 bases at V and 4 bases at J, with 13 bases between. Germline V gene data show CDR1 as SGHRS and CDR2 as YFSETQ. CDR3 size: 15 residues. CDR3 in DNA: TGCGCCAGCAGCTTGGGACCGGCAACGGGCTATGGCTACACCTTC. It encodes CASSLGPATGYGYTF. Drawing the rest from reference TRBV5-1 and TRBJ1-2, the complete variable domain is KAGVTQTPRYLIKTRGQQVTLSCSPISGHRSVSWYQQTPGQGLQFLFEYFSETQRNKGNFPGRFSGRQFSNSRSEMNVSTLELGDSALYLCASSLGPATGYGYTFGSGTRLTVV.

This sequence joins TRBV2 and TRBJ2-2, with 9 positions matching TRBD1. CDR1 is SNHLY, CDR2 FYNNEI, per germline. This CDR3 has 13 residues. Germline trimming cut 8 bases from V and 6 bases from J; bases unmatched to any gene: 4. The CDR3 loop reads CASFGTGSGELFF. CDR3 DNA: TGTGCCAGCTTCGGGACAGGGTCCGGGGAGCTGTTTTTT.

V is TRBV15 and J is TRBJ2-5; possible D gene TRBD2, 7 bases. CDR1 and CDR2 (germline): LNHNV, YYDKDF (reference sequence). The CDR3 has 17 residues. V was shortened by 0 bases and J by 3 bases, with 17 bases between the two germline ends. CDR3 in amino acids: CATSREAGGRREETQYF. The CDR3 nucleotides are TGTGCCACCAGCAGAGAAGCCGGGGGGCGGAGGGAAGAGACCCAGTACTTC.

In DNA form, the CDR3 reads TGCGCCAGCAGCCCAAATCAGAACACTGAAGCTTTCTTT. This translates into CASSPNQNTEAFF. This chain links TRBV5-1 with TRBJ1-1; D is unresolved. V lost 4 bases and J lost 1, with 8 bases in between. This CDR3 spans 13 amino acids. Germline lookup yields CDR1 SGHRS and CDR2 YFSETQ.

The V call is TRBV6-7, the J call TRBJ1-2, with TRBD1 as a possible D gene (5 bases). TRBV6-7 is reported as an ORF; its role is uncertain. The CDR3 covers 13 residues. V lost 11 bases to trimming and J lost 5 bases, with 18 bases between them. For the CDR3, the DNA is TGTGCCGGGGGGGAGAAGGCTGGGTATGGCTACACCTTC. Protein product: CAGGEKAGYGYTF.

V is TRBV21-1 and J is TRBJ1-5; the table assigns TRBD1, which was not confirmed against the DNA. TRBV21-1 is a pseudogene segment. The CDR3 runs 17 residues. This chain's CDR3 is CASSKAPLRQGYQPQHF. The CDR3 nucleotides read TGTGCCAGCAGCAAAGCCCCCCTCCGGCAGGGCTATCAGCCCCAGCATTTT.

The rearrangement joins TRBV2 to TRBJ1-2; D remains unclear. CDR3 length: 12 residues. CDR1 and CDR2 (germline): SNHLY, FYNNEI. V gave up 4 bases and J gave up 4 bases, with 7 bases separating them. CDR3 sequence: CASSASGYGYTF. CDR3 sequence (DNA): TGTGCCAGCAGTGCAAGTGGCTATGGCTACACCTTC.

By sample share, this clone is medium-sized. Written as DNA, the CDR3 is TGCGCCAGCAGTGAACGGCCCCGGGACGAGCAGTACTTC. It codes for CASSERPRDEQYF. The chain carries TRBV10-1 and TRBJ2-7; unclear D gene. CDR1 and CDR2 from the germline V gene are WNHNN and SYGVQD (reference sequence). The CDR3 runs 13 residues. V lost 3 bases, J lost 5 bases, and 11 bases lay in between.

This clone was picked up a small number of times. The V gene is TRBV30, the J gene TRBJ2-5; the match to TRBD2 covers 7 bases. The germline CDR1 and CDR2 sequences are GTSNPN and SVGIG (reference sequence). The CDR3 totals 14 residues. V was clipped by 2 bases and J by 5 bases; unmatched bases: 8. CDR3 sequence reads: CAWSKAGVEETQYF. CDR3 in DNA: TGTGCCTGGAGTAAGGCGGGAGTAGAGGAGACCCAGTACTTC. Full variable domain (missing parts from reference TRBV30 and TRBJ2-5): SQTIHQWPATLVQPVGSPLSLECTVEGTSNPNLYWYRQAAGRGLQLLFYSVGIGQISSEVPQNLSASRPQDRQFILSSKKLLLSDSGFYLCAWSKAGVEETQYFGPGTRLLVL.

The CDR3 DNA reads TGTGCCAGCAGTTTGGTCGGGGCGACCGTGACCCAGTACTTC. This encodes CASSLVGATVTQYF. V gene TRBV28 combines with J gene TRBJ2-5; D tentatively fits TRBD1 or TRBD2 (5 bases each). Trimming removed 3 bases from V and 7 bases from J, with 15 bases in between. The CDR3 contains 14 residues. The germline V gene has CDR1 MDHEN and CDR2 SYDVKM.

V gene TRBV28 combines with J gene TRBJ2-7, with TRBD2 identical over 8 bases. CDR1 is MDHEN, CDR2 SYDVKM, per germline. Trimming at V came to 6 bases and at J to 1 base, leaving 17 bases not matched to a gene. There are 18 residues in the CDR3. The DNA of the CDR3 is TGTGCCAGCAGGGGGGGGGTAGCGGGACCGGGAGGATCCTACGAGCAGTACTTC. Amino acids: CASRGGVAGPGGSYEQYF.

J is TRBJ2-2 and V is TRBV4-2; 7 bases fit TRBD1. The V gene's germline CDR1 is LGHNA and CDR2 YNFKEQ. With V trimmed by 4 bases and J by 1 base, 6 bases remained unmatched. The CDR3 is 16 residues long. This CDR3 is CASSLGQAWNTGELFF. The CDR3 DNA reads TGTGCCAGCAGCCTTGGACAGGCGTGGAACACCGGGGAGCTGTTTTTT.

The chain carries TRBV6-6 and TRBJ2-1; D ambiguous. The CDR3 consists of 15 residues. Trimming stripped 0 bases from V and 2 bases from J, with 8 bases between. Germline loops: CDR1 MNHNY, CDR2 SVGAGI (reference sequence). CDR3 sequence: CASSYSPVAYNEQFF. In DNA form, the CDR3 reads TGTGCCAGCAGTTACTCCCCAGTAGCCTACAATGAGCAGTTCTTC.